One sample yielded the 21 T cell receptor beta chains listed below, sequenced in a study of cytomegalovirus exposure and HLA in healthy donors. Primers included in the PCR were 60 Vbeta and 13 Jbeta primers. The table came from immunoSEQ multiplex PCR; TCRdb's copy has only in-frame clones and leaves some out. This specimen shows 130,000 to 150,000 clones; the ten leading clones hold approximately 0.88%. Sequencing was performed on PBMCs. Receptors originate from a male donor in good health and CMV-seronegative.

V gene TRBV30 combines with J gene TRBJ1-5; no clear D. The CDR3 is 16 residues long. CDR1 is GTSNPN and CDR2 is SVGIG in the germline V gene (reference sequence). Trimming took off 0 bases at V and 5 bases at J, with 17 bases between the two ends. The DNA for the CDR3 is TGTGCCTGGAGTGTACCCGCGCCGCGGAGGGATCAGCCCCAGCATTTT. Its translation is CAWSVPAPRRDQPQHF.

The chain joins TRBV6-5 to TRBJ1-5; maybe TRBD1 (5 bases). V gave up 7 bases and J gave up 6 bases, with 13 bases separating them. Germline assignment: CDR1 MNHEY and CDR2 SVGAGI. This CDR3 has 13 residues. CDR3 residues: CASTPGMGQPQHF. The CDR3 DNA reads as TGTGCCAGCACCCCAGGGATGGGTCAGCCCCAGCATTTT.

The chain uses TRBV5-3 and TRBJ1-5; D is uncertain. TRBV5-3 is flagged as an ORF with uncertain function. The ends were cut back, 4 bases at V and 0 bases at J, with 14 bases in the middle. The CDR3 loop spans 16 amino acids. In DNA, the CDR3 is TGTGCCAGAAGCCACGCTGACACCCATAGCAATCAGCCCCAGCATTTT. Residues: CARSHADTHSNQPQHF.

The rearrangement links TRBV5-1 to TRBJ1-1, with D perhaps matching TRBD1 (5 bases). This CDR3 contains 14 residues. CDR1 is SGHRS and CDR2 is YFSETQ in the germline V gene. V lost 2 bases, J lost 2 bases, and 10 bases lay in between. The CDR3 DNA follows: TGCGCCAGCAGCTTAGAACAGGCTAACACTGAAGCTTTCTTT. Its protein product is CASSLEQANTEAFF.

The chain couples TRBV2 to TRBJ2-7; 10 nucleotides agree with TRBD2. Germline V gene lookup returns CDR1 SNHLY and CDR2 FYNNEI. The trim removed 5 bases at V and 7 bases at J, leaving 14 bases unmatched. CDR3 size: 16 residues. The CDR3 DNA is TGTGCCAGCAGTCCCACCGGGACTAGCGCTCTCGGGGAGCAGTACTTC. Its protein product is CASSPTGTSALGEQYF.

The V gene is TRBV5-1, the J gene TRBJ2-5; the match to TRBD1 covers 7 bases. Matching the DNA end better, TRBJ2-7 makes the J call doubtful. The CDR3 has 13 residues. Germline V gene lookup returns CDR1 SGHRS and CDR2 YFSETQ. The CDR3 spells CASSRQGAYEQYF. As DNA, the CDR3 is TGCGCCAGCAGCCGACAGGGAGCCTACGAGCAGTACTTC.

The chain joins TRBV6-1 to TRBJ2-7; TRBD2 matches at 8 bases. With V trimmed by 8 bases and J by 2 bases, 5 bases remained unmatched. Germline loops: CDR1 MNHNS, CDR2 SASEGT. The CDR3 contains 13 residues. CDR3 sequence reads: CASEREPPYEQYF. The DNA of the CDR3 is TGTGCCAGCGAGCGGGAGCCTCCCTACGAGCAGTACTTC.

The chain carries TRBV6-8 and TRBJ1-5; a weak D match, TRBD1 (5 bases). Trimming took off 8 bases at V and 0 bases at J, with 17 bases between the two ends. Germline V gene sequence: CDR1 MNHGY, CDR2 SAAAGT. The CDR3 sequence is 16 residues long. CDR3: CASSSEGGTSNQPQHF. CDR3 in DNA: TGTGCCAGCTCCTCTGAGGGAGGGACTAGCAATCAGCCCCAGCATTTT.

J is TRBJ1-2 and V is TRBV6-1; 9 bases are shared with TRBD1. The CDR3 runs 14 residues. Losses at the gene ends were 5 bases for V and 8 bases for J; bases not matched to a gene: 9. Germline assignment: CDR1 MNHNS and CDR2 SASEGT. In DNA, the CDR3 is TGTGCCAGCAGTCCATTGGGACAGGGTAGAGGCTACACCTTC. It yields the protein CASSPLGQGRGYTF.

The chain uses TRBV6-6 and TRBJ1-5; D gene uncertain. The CDR3 spans 14 residues. The V end was cut by 2 bases, the J end by 1 base, with 6 bases between. CDR1 and CDR2 (germline): MNHNY, SVGAGI (reference sequence). The CDR3 is CASSYRESNQPQHF. The CDR3 coding sequence is TGTGCCAGCAGTTACCGGGAGAGCAATCAGCCCCAGCATTTT.

The J gene is TRBJ2-2, the V gene TRBV5-4, with 8 bases identical to TRBD2. Germline V gene data show CDR1 as SGHNT and CDR2 as YYREEE (reference sequence). This CDR3 region has 17 residues. J lost 7 bases, V lost 4 bases, and 15 bases had no gene match. For the CDR3, the DNA is TGTGCCAGCAGCCTGGGAAGGGGCCAGCGGGGGATCGGGGAGCTGTTTTTT. Translation gives CASSLGRGQRGIGELFF.

The V and J genes are TRBV19 and TRBJ2-3; 9 nucleotides match TRBD2. The CDR3 has 15 amino acids. Germline CDR1 LNHDA, CDR2 SQIVND (reference sequence). The junction had 3 bases not matched to a gene; V was cut back by 5 bases and J by 0 bases. The CDR3 region has the DNA TGTGCCAGTAGTTCCGGACTAGCGAGCACAGATACGCAGTATTTT. Its translation: CASSSGLASTDTQYF.

The chain couples TRBV19 to TRBJ2-3, with 7 bases that match TRBD2. Germline CDR1 is LNHDA and CDR2 is SQIVND (reference sequence). V shed 1 base, J shed 4 bases, and the junction held 8 bases outside the gene matches. CDR3 size: 16 residues. The chain's CDR3 is CASSIALREYPDTQYF. In DNA, the CDR3 is TGTGCCAGTAGTATAGCGTTGCGGGAGTACCCAGATACGCAGTATTTT.

The V gene is TRBV10-3, the J gene TRBJ1-1; D not resolved. V gave up 4 bases and J gave up 1 base, with 13 bases separating them. Per germline, CDR1 ENHRY and CDR2 SYGVKD. This CDR3 contains 15 residues. The CDR3: CAISVSEGTNTEAFF. CDR3 bases: TGTGCCATCAGTGTGTCTGAGGGAACGAACACTGAAGCTTTCTTT.

The chain uses TRBV6-5 and TRBJ2-7, with 7 bases aligning to TRBD1. Germline CDR1 is MNHEY and CDR2 is SVGAGI. The CDR3 has 16 amino acids. V shed 0 bases and J 3 bases; nucleotides not matched to a gene: 8. The CDR3 region has the DNA TGTGCCAGCAGTTACTCGGGGGACAGTTTACGCTACGAGCAGTACTTC. It yields the protein CASSYSGDSLRYEQYF.

The chain recombines TRBV5-4 with TRBJ2-1; D is possibly TRBD1 (5 bases). There are 16 residues in the CDR3. V shed 8 bases and J shed 7 bases, with 25 bases lying between them. Germline V gives CDR1 SGHNT, CDR2 YYREEE (reference sequence). CDR3 amino acids: CASRSPGTGAKNEQFF. The CDR3 nucleotides read TGTGCCAGTCGTTCCCCCGGCACTGGGGCCAAGAATGAGCAGTTCTTC.

The chain employs TRBV7-2 and TRBJ2-2, with D possibly TRBD1 on 6 matching bases. Trimming stripped 3 bases from V and 6 bases from J, with 11 bases between. There are 14 residues in the CDR3. CDR1 is SGHTA and CDR2 is FQGNSA in the germline V gene. Written as DNA, the CDR3 is TGTGCCAGCAGCTTTCAGACAGGCCCCGGGGAGCTGTTTTTT. Amino acid sequence: CASSFQTGPGELFF.

The rearrangement links TRBV19 to TRBJ2-1; 7 bases are a match to TRBD2. Germline-derived CDR1 and CDR2 are LNHDA and SQIVND (reference sequence). With 5 bases clipped from V and 8 bases from J, the junction kept 6 bases outside the gene matches. This CDR3 has 13 amino acids. This CDR3 reads CASSLWGGDEQFF. In DNA form, the CDR3 reads TGTGCCAGTAGTCTCTGGGGGGGTGATGAGCAGTTCTTC.

The chain recombines TRBV7-9 with TRBJ2-7; perhaps TRBD1 as D (6 bases). The CDR3 totals 13 residues. The V gene lost 5 bases and the J gene lost 2 bases, with 10 bases spanning the gap. Germline lookup yields CDR1 SEHNR and CDR2 FQNEAQ (reference sequence). CDR3 protein: CASSPRTAYEQYF. The CDR3 region has the DNA TGTGCCAGCAGCCCCCGGACAGCCTACGAGCAGTACTTC.

The chain uses TRBV6-1 and TRBJ2-7; tentative D call: TRBD2 (5 bases). Germline CDR1 MNHNS, CDR2 SASEGT. The CDR3 spans 12 residues. Between the trimmed V and J ends, which lost 7 bases and 0 bases, there was a span of 7 bases. The CDR3 nucleotides are TGTGCCAGCACCAGCGGCTCCTACGAGCAGTACTTC. Its protein product is CASTSGSYEQYF.

The chain is built from TRBV18 and TRBJ1-3; D is undetermined. This CDR3 region has 15 residues. In germline, CDR1 is KGHSH, CDR2 LQKENI. Trimming stripped 3 bases from V and 1 base from J, with 10 bases between. The CDR3 is CASSPRRESGNTIYF. CDR3 in DNA: TGTGCCAGCTCACCCCGGCGGGAGTCTGGAAACACCATATATTTT.